One and the same sample provided the 14 T cell receptor beta chains below, sequenced in a study of blood T cells in healthy people across ages. PCR was performed a second time for about 7 to 11 cycles using a sample-barcoded 5' primer and a J-beta primer mix. TCRdb fed the 5' RACE reads into MiXCR, producing one record per CDR3 protein. The sample carries about 780,000 distinct CDR3 sequences, around a quarter recorded once. These records were also assigned to another study, of T cells of mothers and their children.

The specimen sequenced was blood. These receptors all come from a boy younger than 18 in good health.

This clonotype was observed a few times. This sequence joins TRBV20-1 and TRBJ2-3, with TRBD2 matching 11 bases. CDR1 DFQATT and CDR2 SNEGSKA come from the germline V gene (reference sequence). V was pared by 5 bases and J by 7 bases, with 20 bases of the junction left unmatched. CDR3 size: 18 residues. The CDR3 nucleotides read TGCAGTGCTCTACCATCCCCTTATAGCGGGGGGGACACGAATACGCAGTATTTT. It translates to CSALPSPYSGGDTNTQYF.

The V gene is TRBV16, the J gene TRBJ1-2; no reliable D call. CDR1 KGHSY and CDR2 FQNENV come from the germline V gene. The V end lost 1 base, the J end lost 7 bases, and 7 bases lay between the germline ends. The CDR3 runs 12 residues. CDR3 sequence (DNA): TGTGCCAGCAGCCAATACGAGGGTGGCTACACCTTC. Translating it yields CASSQYEGGYTF.

The chain is built from TRBV29-1 and TRBJ2-3; 7 bases are a match to TRBD1. V trimming: 4 bases; J trimming: 2 bases; junction bases outside the gene matches: 6. Looked up from germline, CDR1 is SQVTM and CDR2 is ANQGSEA. This CDR3 region has 14 residues. CDR3: CSVVNRGYTDTQYF. The CDR3 coding sequence is TGCAGCGTTGTAAACAGGGGATACACAGATACGCAGTATTTT.

The chain joins TRBV20-1 to TRBJ1-2; possible D gene TRBD1, 5 bases. V gave up 6 bases and J gave up 10 bases, with 27 bases separating them. The CDR3 has 15 amino acids. Germline V gene data show CDR1 as DFQATT and CDR2 as SNEGSKA (reference sequence). CDR3 nucleotide sequence: TGCAGTGCCAGGGCCTCTCCCGCCCAGAGGTGGGCCTACACCTTC. Its translation: CSARASPAQRWAYTF.

The rearrangement links TRBV5-1 to TRBJ2-7, with D possibly being TRBD2 (6 bases). Germline assignment: CDR1 SGHRS and CDR2 YFSETQ. The CDR3 runs 14 residues. The V end lost 4 bases, the J end lost 0 bases, and 11 bases lay between the germline ends. DNA of the CDR3: TGCGCCAGCAGCGAGTCCGGGAGCTCCTACGAGCAGTACTTC. This sequence encodes CASSESGSSYEQYF.

The sample holds a few counts of this clonotype. This chain joins TRBV20-1 and TRBJ2-5, with 7 bases lining up with TRBD2. Germline CDR1 reads DFQATT; CDR2 reads SNEGSKA (reference sequence). The CDR3 consists of 16 residues. J lost 7 bases, V lost 3 bases, and 17 bases had no gene match. The CDR3 DNA reads as TGCAGTGCTAGCGGGGGAGGGCTAGACGGTGGAAGGACCCAGTACTTC. Its translation: CSASGGGLDGGRTQYF.

This clonotype occurred a few times. The CDR3 coding sequence is TGCAGTGCTCGTGCGACCGGGGAGCTGTTTTTT. Encoded protein: CSARATGELFF. The chain is built from TRBV20-1 and TRBJ2-2; D gene ambiguous. The CDR3 sequence is 11 residues long. Germline V gene sequence: CDR1 DFQATT, CDR2 SNEGSKA (reference sequence). With 5 bases removed from V and 5 bases from J, the gap between germline ends came to 6 bases.

There are a few counts of this clonotype. V gene TRBV7-2 combines with J gene TRBJ2-3, with D possibly matching TRBD1 (5 bases). Trimming took off 7 bases at V and 4 bases at J, with 15 bases between the two ends. Per germline, CDR1 SGHTA and CDR2 FQGNSA. The CDR3 sequence is 14 residues long. The CDR3 sequence is CASNKEQAPDTQYF. In DNA, the CDR3 is TGTGCCAGCAACAAGGAACAGGCCCCAGATACGCAGTATTTT.

The CDR3 loop reads CASSRLADSTDTQYF. For the CDR3, the DNA is TGTGCCAGCTCCCGACTAGCGGATAGCACAGATACGCAGTATTTT. The chain links TRBV11-2 to TRBJ2-3; TRBD2 aligns across 9 bases. Trimming at V came to 8 bases and at J to 0 bases, leaving 6 bases not matched to a gene. Germline loops: CDR1 SGHAT, CDR2 FQNNGV. This CDR3 is 15 amino acids long.

In its sample, this clonotype was seen a few times. V gene TRBV12-3 or TRBV12-4 combines with J gene TRBJ1-2; tentatively, D is TRBD1 (5 bases). Trimming took off 3 bases at V and 7 bases at J, with 15 bases between the two ends. This CDR3 spans 14 amino acids. This chain's CDR3 is CASSFDSRAGGYTF. The DNA for the CDR3 is TGTGCCAGCAGTTTTGATTCCAGGGCGGGTGGCTACACCTTC.

The sample holds a few counts of this clonotype. The rearrangement links TRBV20-1 to TRBJ2-5; no definite D call. The DNA end is a closer match to TRBJ2-1, so the J assignment may be wrong. Germline lookup yields CDR1 DFQATT and CDR2 SNEGSKA (reference sequence). CDR3 length: 16 residues. The CDR3 DNA is TGCAGTGCTAGAGGCGGCAGCGCGAAAAATTACAATGAGCAGTTCTTC. Translated: CSARGGSAKNYNEQFF.

This clonotype came up a few times. The chain uses TRBV12-3 or TRBV12-4 and TRBJ2-2; either TRBD1 or TRBD2 may fit D (6 bases each). Trimming removed 3 bases from V and 4 bases from J, with 15 bases in between. CDR3 length equals 16 residues. CDR3 coding DNA: TGTGCCAGCAGTTTTTTTGAGGGGGAGGTCACCGGGGAGCTGTTTTTT. Protein: CASSFFEGEVTGELFF.

The chain carries TRBV12-5 and TRBJ2-7; 9 positions match TRBD2. This CDR3 has 16 residues. V shed 6 bases and J 3 bases; nucleotides not matched to a gene: 12. CDR1 and CDR2 (germline): LGHNT, FRNRAP. DNA of the CDR3: TGTGCTAGTGGCCCACCGGTAGCGGGGGTCCGCTACGAGCAGTACTTC. This sequence encodes CASGPPVAGVRYEQYF.

Here the CDR3 reads CSASQPTGNQPQHF. The CDR3 nucleotides read TGCAGTGCTAGTCAGCCCACTGGCAATCAGCCCCAGCATTTT. This chain uses TRBV20-1 with TRBJ1-5, with unresolved D. The CDR3 covers 14 residues. Per germline, CDR1 DFQATT and CDR2 SNEGSKA (reference sequence). Deletions cut 3 bases from V and 2 bases from J, with 11 bases between.